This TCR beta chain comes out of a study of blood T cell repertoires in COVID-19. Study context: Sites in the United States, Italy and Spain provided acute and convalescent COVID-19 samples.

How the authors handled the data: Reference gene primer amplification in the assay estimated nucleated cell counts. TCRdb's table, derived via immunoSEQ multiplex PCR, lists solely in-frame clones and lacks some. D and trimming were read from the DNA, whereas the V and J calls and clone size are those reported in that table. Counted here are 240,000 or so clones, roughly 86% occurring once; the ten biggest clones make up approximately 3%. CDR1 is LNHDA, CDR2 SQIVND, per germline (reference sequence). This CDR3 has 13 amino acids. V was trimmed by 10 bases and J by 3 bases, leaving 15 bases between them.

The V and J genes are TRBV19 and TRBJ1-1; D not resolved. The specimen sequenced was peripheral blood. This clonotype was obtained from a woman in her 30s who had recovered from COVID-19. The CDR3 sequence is CATRWEDYTEAFF. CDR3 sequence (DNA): TGTGCCACCCGGTGGGAGGATTACACTGAAGCTTTCTTT.